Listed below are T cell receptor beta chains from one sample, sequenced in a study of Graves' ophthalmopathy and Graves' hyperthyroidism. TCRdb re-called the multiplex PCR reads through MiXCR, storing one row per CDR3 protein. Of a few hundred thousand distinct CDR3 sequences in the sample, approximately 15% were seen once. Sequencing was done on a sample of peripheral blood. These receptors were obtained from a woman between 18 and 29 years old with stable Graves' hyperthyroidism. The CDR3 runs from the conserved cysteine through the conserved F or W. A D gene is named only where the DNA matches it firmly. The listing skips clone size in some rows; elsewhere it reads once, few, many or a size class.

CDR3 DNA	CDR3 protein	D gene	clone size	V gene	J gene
TGTGCCAGTAATCAGGGCTCCTATGGCTACACCTTC	CASNQGSYGYTF	NA	NA	TRBV19	TRBJ1-2
TGTGCCAGCAGCGCCGGACTCGGCGAGCAGTACTTC	CASSAGLGEQYF	NA	many	TRBV5-6	TRBJ2-7
TGTGCCAGCAGGACCACAGGATTTAGCAATCAGCCCCAGCATTTT	CASRTTGFSNQPQHF	NA	many	TRBV6-1	TRBJ1-5
TGTGCCAGCAGTCGCTCCGAGCCCCAGCATTTT	CASSRSEPQHF	NA	many	TRBV12-3/TRBV12-4	TRBJ1-5
TGTGCCAGCAGCCGAGGGACAGGGAGTAGCGAGCAGTACTTC	CASSRGTGSSEQYF	TRBD1	many	TRBV12-3/TRBV12-4	TRBJ2-7
TGTGCCAGCAGCACGCAGGGGGGCGAAGCTTTCTTT	CASSTQGGEAFF	TRBD1	many	TRBV9	TRBJ1-1
TGTGCCAGCAGCACTACAGGGGGCTACACCTTC	CASSTTGGYTF	NA	NA	TRBV5-6	TRBJ1-2
TGTGCCAGCAGTTTTCGGGACTCTGGGGCCAACGTCCTGACTTTC	CASSFRDSGANVLTF	NA	many	TRBV12-3/TRBV12-4	TRBJ2-6
TGTGCCAGCAGTTCCTCCGGGACTAGCGGGGAAGAGCAGTACTTC	CASSSSGTSGEEQYF	TRBD2	many	TRBV27	TRBJ2-7
TGTGCTAGCACTGGGCGGAACACCGGGGAGCTGTTTTTT	CASTGRNTGELFF	NA	many	TRBV27	TRBJ2-2
TGCGCCAGCAGCTCGGAGGTTAGGGCCGGGGATGCTTTCTTT	CASSSEVRAGDAFF	NA	many	TRBV5-1	TRBJ1-1
TGTGCCAGCAGCAGAACCGGGACAGGGATTTTGGTAGGCGGTTCACCCCTCCACTTT	CASSRTGTGILVGGSPLHF	TRBD1	many	TRBV11-1	TRBJ1-6
TGTGCCAGCAGTGTAGATCCGGACCGCTCCTACGAGCAGTACTTC	CASSVDPDRSYEQYF	NA	many	TRBV6-1	TRBJ2-7
TGTGCCAGCAGCCTCCGGGGCGAAAATCAGCCCCAGCATTTT	CASSLRGENQPQHF	NA	many	TRBV6-1	TRBJ1-5
TGTGCCATCAGTTACCGGGACCGGAGCTACGAGCAGTACTTC	CAISYRDRSYEQYF	NA	NA	TRBV10-3	TRBJ2-7
TGCGCCAGCAGCTCTACACCGGGGGGAGGCTACACCTTC	CASSSTPGGGYTF	NA	many	TRBV5-1	TRBJ1-2
TGCGCCAGCAGCACCGGAAGGGGCGGTCTGGGCTATGGCTACACCTTC	CASSTGRGGLGYGYTF	NA	many	TRBV5-1	TRBJ1-2
TGTGCCAGCAGCTTAGGGCAGGGGGGTGAAGCTTTCTTT	CASSLGQGGEAFF	TRBD1	many	TRBV7-2	TRBJ1-1
TGTGCCAGCAGGACGACGAACACTGAAGCTTTCTTT	CASRTTNTEAFF	NA	many	TRBV7-9	TRBJ1-1
TGTGCCAGCAGAGTAACAGGCGGGGGCGAAGCTTTCTTT	CASRVTGGGEAFF	NA	many	TRBV6-1	TRBJ1-1
TGTGCCAGCAGTGAAGCGACTTTATTATATGGCTACACCTTC	CASSEATLLYGYTF	NA	once	TRBV6-1	TRBJ1-2
TGTGCCAGCATCGTCTCGTGGGGACGAGAGACCCAGTACTTC	CASIVSWGRETQYF	NA	NA	TRBV5-5	TRBJ2-5
TGTGCCAGTAGTGTACAGGGGGCTGAAGCTTTCTTT	CASSVQGAEAFF	TRBD1	many	TRBV19	TRBJ1-1
TGCAGTGCTAGAGATGTTGGGACTAGCGGGACGCGGCGCTCCTACGAGCAGTACTTC	CSARDVGTSGTRRSYEQYF	TRBD2	many	TRBV20-1	TRBJ2-7
TGTGCCAGCAGTGCCCGAATCGACGCTAGCAATCAGCCCCAGCATTTT	CASSARIDASNQPQHF	NA	many	TRBV6-1	TRBJ1-5
TGTGCCAGCTCACCAAGGGGGGACAACATGAACACTGAAGCTTTCTTT	CASSPRGDNMNTEAFF	NA	few	TRBV18	TRBJ1-1
TGTGCCAGTAACCCTGTGGGGGGGCGCGTTGAAGCTTTCTTT	CASNPVGGRVEAFF	NA	few	TRBV19	TRBJ1-1